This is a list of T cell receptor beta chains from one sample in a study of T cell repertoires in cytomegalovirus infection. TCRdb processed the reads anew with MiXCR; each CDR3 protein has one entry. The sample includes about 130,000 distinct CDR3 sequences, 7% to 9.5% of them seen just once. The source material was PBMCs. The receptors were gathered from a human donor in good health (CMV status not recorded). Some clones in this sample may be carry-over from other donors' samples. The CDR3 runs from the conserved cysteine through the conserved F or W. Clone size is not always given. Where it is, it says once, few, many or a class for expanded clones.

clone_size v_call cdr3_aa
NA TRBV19 CASSIDVAGGPETQYF
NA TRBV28 CASSTRQAGGEKLFF
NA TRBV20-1 CSAISGGALDTQYF
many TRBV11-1 CASSLEEQRNTGELFF
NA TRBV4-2 CASSQTESTLAKNIQYF
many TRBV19 CASSIRVLGNQPQHF
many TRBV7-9 CASSLRPGQGPSTDTQYF
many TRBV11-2 CASSLGGAVSGNTIYF
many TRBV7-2 CASSLGRGVIEGETQYF
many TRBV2 CASATARVGSPLHF
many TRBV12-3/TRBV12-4 CASSPVAGGNTEAFF
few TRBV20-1 CSARSLAVDETQYF
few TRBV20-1 CSARDGGRGFEQFF
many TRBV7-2 CASSIDDSGYTF
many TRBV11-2 CASRTQGAVDTEAFF
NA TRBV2 CASSVQGVNEQFF
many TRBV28 CASIPPRDRGAYEQYF
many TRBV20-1 CSARDEGRSTDTQYF
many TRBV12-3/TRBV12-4 CASSFGGSGGYTF
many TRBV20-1 CSAETTTNEKLFF
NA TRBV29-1 CSVWRGSSYNEQFF
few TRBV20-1 CSAREDSTNTGELFF
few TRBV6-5 CASSTSQGRYYGYTF
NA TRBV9 CASSVTDSYNSPLHF
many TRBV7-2 CASSVAVGGGNGYTF
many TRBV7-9 CASSPNGLKGYTF
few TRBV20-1 CSARVTGSSYNSPLHF
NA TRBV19 CASSRDGGPNYGYTF
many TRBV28 CASSFSYNEQFF
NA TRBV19 CASSMGDPGDEQFF
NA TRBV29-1 CSERQGRNTEAFF
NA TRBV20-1 CSARALPVGDEQFF
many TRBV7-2 CASSLQAGVPFTGELFF
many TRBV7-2 CASSSLRTDYNEQFF
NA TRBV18 CASSTLTEAFF
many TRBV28 CASSLWRPLETGKETQYF
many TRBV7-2 CASSLVRAGGRNEQFF
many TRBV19 CASSNTGTTNTGELFF
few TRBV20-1 CSARDLAGGADTQYF
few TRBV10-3 CATQQGLETEAFF
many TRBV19 CASSLRGGAPETQYF
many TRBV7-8 CASSLGRFSGNTIYF
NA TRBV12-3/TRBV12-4 CASSLNEWTAGYTF
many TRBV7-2 CASNQAGAYEQYF
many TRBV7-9 CASSLVMRNNEQFF
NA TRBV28 CASSSPAHESLQETQYF
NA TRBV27 CASSLFLVGGSYEQYF
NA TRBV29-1 CSVQGSLYGYTF
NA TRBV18 CASSPGDGANVLTF
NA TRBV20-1 CSARVALGIQGSPLHF
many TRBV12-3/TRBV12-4 CASRPTSGSTDTQYF
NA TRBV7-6 CASSQSQGRHEQYF
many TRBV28 CASSTGTTNTEAFF
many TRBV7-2 CASSPGLAGPGELFF
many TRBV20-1 CSARPVATNEKLFF